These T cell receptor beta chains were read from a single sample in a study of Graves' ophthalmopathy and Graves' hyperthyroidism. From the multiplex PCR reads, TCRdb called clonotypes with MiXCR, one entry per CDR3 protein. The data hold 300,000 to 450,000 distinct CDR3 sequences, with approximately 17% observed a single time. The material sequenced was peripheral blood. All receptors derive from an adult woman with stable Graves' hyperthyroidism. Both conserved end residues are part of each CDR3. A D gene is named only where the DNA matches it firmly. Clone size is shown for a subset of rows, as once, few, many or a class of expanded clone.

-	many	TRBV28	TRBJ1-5	CASRLSWDNQPQHF	TGTGCCAGCAGGCTAAGTTGGGACAATCAGCCCCAGCATTTT
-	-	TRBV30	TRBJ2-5	CAWSGGRNRGTRTQYF	TGTGCCTGGAGTGGGGGCCGGAACAGGGGGACTAGGACCCAGTACTTC
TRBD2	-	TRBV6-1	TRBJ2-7	CASSEDSGGSYEQYF	TGTGCCAGCAGTGAGGATAGCGGGGGGTCCTACGAGCAGTACTTC
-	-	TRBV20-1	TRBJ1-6	CSAEVGLRSPLHF	TGCAGTGCGGAAGTGGGGTTGCGATCACCCCTCCACTTT
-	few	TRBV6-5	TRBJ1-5	CASLPRGLGNQPQHF	TGTGCCAGCCTGCCCCGGGGGCTGGGCAATCAGCCCCAGCATTTT
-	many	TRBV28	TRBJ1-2	CASLRDLNYGYTF	TGTGCCAGCCTCAGGGATTTGAACTATGGCTACACCTTC
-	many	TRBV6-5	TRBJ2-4	CASSYSNRSYIQYF	TGTGCCAGCAGTTACTCGAACAGGAGTTACATTCAGTACTTC
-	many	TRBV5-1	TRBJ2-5	CASSLEPTEETQYF	TGCGCCAGCAGCTTGGAGCCTACGGAAGAGACCCAGTACTTC
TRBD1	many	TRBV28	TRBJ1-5	CASSTLWDRERLNNQPQHF	TGTGCCAGCAGCACCTTATGGGACAGGGAAAGGCTAAACAATCAGCCCCAGCATTTT
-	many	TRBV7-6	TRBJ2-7	CASSLGDGNYEQYF	TGTGCCAGCAGCTTAGGGGACGGTAACTACGAGCAGTACTTC
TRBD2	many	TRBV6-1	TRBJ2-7	CASSEAGLAEISYEQYF	TGTGCCAGCAGTGAAGCCGGACTAGCGGAAATCTCCTACGAGCAGTACTTC
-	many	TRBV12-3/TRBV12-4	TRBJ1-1	CASNLVGTEAFF	TGTGCCAGCAATTTGGTGGGGACTGAAGCTTTCTTT
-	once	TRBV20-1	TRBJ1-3	CSARTGAANTIYF	TGCAGTGCTAGAACGGGGGCTGCAAACACCATATATTTT
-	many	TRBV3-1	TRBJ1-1	CASSQSERATEAFF	TGTGCCAGCAGCCAGAGTGAGAGGGCCACTGAAGCTTTCTTT
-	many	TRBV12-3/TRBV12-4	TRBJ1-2	CASTRRGLGLYGYTF	TGTGCCAGCACCCGGAGGGGACTGGGCCTCTATGGCTACACCTTC
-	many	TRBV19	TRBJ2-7	CASSIGAGSYEQYF	TGTGCCAGTAGTATTGGGGCAGGGAGCTACGAGCAGTACTTC
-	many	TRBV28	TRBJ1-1	CASSFFGRGAFF	TGTGCCAGCAGTTTTTTTGGCAGGGGAGCTTTCTTT
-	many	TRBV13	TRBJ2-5	CASSAWTEGYRETQYF	TGTGCCAGCAGCGCCTGGACAGAGGGATATCGAGAGACCCAGTACTTC
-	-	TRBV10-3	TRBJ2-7	CAISAPMDYSYEQYF	TGTGCCATCAGTGCACCCATGGACTATTCCTACGAGCAGTACTTC
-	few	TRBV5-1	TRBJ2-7	CASSFRGHPSYEQYF	TGCGCCAGCAGCTTCCGAGGCCACCCCAGCTACGAGCAGTACTTC
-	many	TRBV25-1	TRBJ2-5	CASSEYKEETQYF	TGTGCCAGCAGTGAATACAAAGAAGAGACCCAGTACTTC
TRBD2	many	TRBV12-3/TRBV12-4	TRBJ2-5	CASRVAGGGETQYF	TGTGCCAGCAGGGTAGCGGGAGGCGGAGAGACCCAGTACTTC
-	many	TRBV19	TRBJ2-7	CASPLPQENYEQYF	TGTGCCAGTCCTCTCCCCCAGGAGAATTACGAGCAGTACTTC
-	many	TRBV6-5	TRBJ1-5	CASSYRMWRLPHQPQHF	TGTGCCAGCAGTTACAGGATGTGGCGTCTCCCACATCAGCCCCAGCATTTT
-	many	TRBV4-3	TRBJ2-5	CASSQDHKETQYF	TGCGCCAGCAGCCAAGATCATAAAGAGACCCAGTACTTC
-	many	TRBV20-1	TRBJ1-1	CSARDLLQGSDTEAFF	TGCAGTGCTAGAGACCTACTACAGGGATCGGACACTGAAGCTTTCTTT